This passage covers 19 T cell receptor beta chains from one sample sequenced in a study of T-cell memory formation after mild COVID-19. TCRdb reprocessed the 5' RACE reads via MiXCR and lists one record per CDR3 protein. This sample has over 250,000 distinct CDR3 sequences, with approximately 15% found just once. Specimen: PBMCs or a T cell subset sorted from them (not recorded which). The receptors stem from a man aged 18-30 years who had mild COVID-19 (a few samples of this study predate the infection). Cell type and time point are not known.

This clonotype appeared many times. This chain connects TRBV6-2 or TRBV6-3 to TRBJ2-2; the D is unclear. The germline V gene has CDR1 MNHEY and CDR2 SVGEGT. The CDR3 is made up of 13 amino acids. V dropped 6 bases and J dropped 2 bases, with 7 bases sitting between them. This chain's CDR3 is CASRAQNTGELFF. In DNA, the CDR3 is TGTGCCAGCAGAGCCCAAAACACCGGGGAGCTGTTTTTT.

In its sample, this clonotype was seen a few times. V usage is TRBV7-9 and J usage is TRBJ2-5; D is unresolved. Germline V lookup: CDR1 SEHNR, CDR2 FQNEAQ (reference sequence). The CDR3 runs to 15 residues. V was clipped by 5 bases and J by 2 bases, with 15 bases between them. The CDR3 DNA follows: TGTGCCAGCAGCGCCTCGCAAGTCCTACAAGAGACCCAGTACTTC. Protein: CASSASQVLQETQYF.

This clonotype was seen only a few times. The chain recombines TRBV4-1 with TRBJ1-6; D remains unclear. CDR1 and CDR2 (germline): MGHRA, YSYEKL. V lost 1 base and J 10 bases, leaving 11 bases between the germline ends. This CDR3 contains 14 residues. In nucleotides, the CDR3 is TGCGCCAGCAGCCAAGCCGGTGCTGACTCACCCCTCCACTTT. Amino acids: CASSQAGADSPLHF.

The chain is built from TRBV29-1 and TRBJ1-1; D unresolved. The V end lost 2 bases, the J end lost 2 bases, and 6 bases lay between the germline ends. CDR1 is SQVTM and CDR2 is ANQGSEA in the germline V gene. The CDR3 runs to 12 residues. The CDR3 protein is CSVEPENTEAFF. CDR3 DNA sequence: TGCAGCGTTGAACCGGAAAACACTGAAGCTTTCTTT. Variable domain in full (rest from reference TRBV29-1 and TRBJ1-1): SAVISQKPSRDICQRGTSLTIQCQVDSQVTMMFWYRQQPGQSLTLIATANQGSEATYESGFVIDKFPISRPNLTFSTLTVSNMSPEDSSIYLCSVEPENTEAFFGQGTRLTVV.

This clonotype has only a few counts. This sequence joins TRBV7-9 and TRBJ1-1; the D is unclear. Trimming left V 7 bases short and J 1 base short, with 7 bases between. CDR3 length: 12 residues. CDR1 is SEHNR and CDR2 is FQNEAQ in the germline V gene (reference sequence). CDR3 DNA: TGTGCCAGCACCCTAACGAACACTGAAGCTTTCTTT. Residues: CASTLTNTEAFF.

This clonotype was observed a handful of times. The chain has TRBV7-2 and TRBJ2-7; D tentatively reads TRBD1 or TRBD2 (6 bases each). This CDR3 contains 14 residues. The germline CDR1 and CDR2 sequences are SGHTA and FQGNSA. V was shortened by 5 bases and J by 3 bases, with 14 bases between the two germline ends. The CDR3 sequence: CASSPFGGHYEQYF. CDR3 bases: TGTGCCAGCAGCCCATTTGGGGGGCACTACGAGCAGTACTTC.

The chain is built from TRBV24-1 and TRBJ1-2; 8 positions agree with TRBD1. J gave up 8 bases and V 5 bases, and 6 bases lay outside the gene matches. CDR3 length: 13 amino acids. Germline CDR1 is KGHDR and CDR2 is SFDVKD. CDR3 loop: CATSAGQGGGYTF. The CDR3 DNA follows: TGTGCCACCAGTGCTGGACAGGGTGGCGGCTACACCTTC.

This clonotype was observed many times. The V and J genes are TRBV5-1 and TRBJ1-1; possible D gene TRBD1, 5 bases. CDR1 SGHRS and CDR2 YFSETQ come from the germline V gene. CDR3 size: 13 residues. Trimming removed 4 bases from V and 3 bases from J, with 10 bases in between. The CDR3 DNA is TGCGCCAGCAGCCGGGGCGGGGACACTGAAGCTTTCTTT. It yields the protein CASSRGGDTEAFF.

This clonotype was picked up a small number of times. The J gene is TRBJ2-4, the V gene TRBV6-2 or TRBV6-3, with D possibly being TRBD2 (6 bases). V dropped 6 bases and J dropped 0 bases, with 15 bases sitting between them. CDR3 length: 16 amino acids. The germline CDR1 and CDR2 sequences are MNHEY and SVGEGT. The CDR3 region is CASSPTGLLAKNIQYF. The CDR3 coding sequence is TGTGCCAGCAGCCCCACAGGACTACTAGCCAAAAACATTCAGTACTTC.

The chain carries TRBV9 and TRBJ2-3; possibly TRBD2 for D (6 bases). The V gene lost 0 bases and the J gene lost 1 base, with 18 bases spanning the gap. This CDR3 has 18 amino acids. CDR1 and CDR2 from the germline V gene are SGDLS and YYNGEE. This chain's CDR3 is CASSVELGTPTRTDTQYF. For the CDR3, the DNA is TGTGCCAGCAGCGTAGAACTCGGGACTCCAACACGCACAGATACGCAGTATTTT.

The chain links TRBV12-3 or TRBV12-4 to TRBJ2-3; 7 bases line up with TRBD2. V dropped 1 base and J dropped 4; count of bases not matched to a gene: 8. The CDR3 sequence is 16 residues long. The DNA for the CDR3 is TGTGCCAGCAGTTTAGTGTACCCCCGGGGGGCAGATACGCAGTATTTT. Protein: CASSLVYPRGADTQYF.

The chain employs TRBV5-1 and TRBJ2-1, with TRBD2 matching 7 bases. CDR3 length: 15 residues. The V gene end was trimmed by 7 bases and the J gene end by 5 bases; junction bases not matched to a gene: 12. CDR1 and CDR2 from the germline V gene are SGHRS and YFSETQ. This CDR3 reads CASRPAGRPDNEQFF. The CDR3 DNA sequence: TGCGCCAGCCGACCAGCGGGGAGGCCCGACAATGAGCAGTTCTTC.

This clonotype was seen many times. The chain employs TRBV7-3 and TRBJ2-1; D is ambiguous. The germline V gene encodes CDR1 SGHTA and CDR2 FQGTGA. This CDR3 comprises 14 residues. The V gene lost 1 base and the J gene lost 7 bases, with 11 bases spanning the gap. CDR3: CASSLNPGYNEQFF. The CDR3 DNA is TGTGCCAGCAGCTTAAACCCCGGGTATAATGAGCAGTTCTTC.

The rearrangement links TRBV5-5 to TRBJ2-2; D is possibly TRBD1 (6 bases). The CDR3 has 17 residues. Germline V gene lookup returns CDR1 SGHKS and CDR2 YYEKEE (reference sequence). Trimming removed 4 bases from V and 2 bases from J, with 18 bases in between. CDR3 DNA sequence: TGTGCCAGCAGCCTCTTTGTGGGGACAACAAACACCGGGGAGCTGTTTTTT. It is translated as CASSLFVGTTNTGELFF. The full variable domain, rest sourced from reference TRBV5-5 and TRBJ2-2, is DAGVTQSPTHLIKTRGQQVTLRCSPISGHKSVSWYQQVLGQGPQFIFQYYEKEERGRGNFPDRFSARQFPNYSSELNVNALLLGDSALYLCASSLFVGTTNTGELFFGEGSRLTVL.

The V call is TRBV5-4, the J call TRBJ2-1, with D possibly TRBD2 on 5 matching bases. Germline CDR1 is SGHNT and CDR2 is YYREEE (reference sequence). V lost 4 bases and J lost 8, with 16 bases in between. The CDR3 sequence is 14 residues long. The DNA for the CDR3 is TGTGCCAGCAGCGACGGTCCGGGTAGCGATGAGCAGTTCTTC. Its translation is CASSDGPGSDEQFF.

This clonotype has more than one count but fewer than ten. V is TRBV3-1 and J is TRBJ2-1; D may be TRBD2 (6 bases). CDR1 is LGHDT and CDR2 is YNNKEL in the germline V gene (reference sequence). This CDR3 contains 17 residues. V lost 1 base and J 4 bases, leaving 17 bases between the germline ends. CDR3 residues: CASSQGVLVAAYNEQFF. DNA for the CDR3: TGTGCCAGCAGCCAAGGGGTCTTGGTAGCGGCATACAATGAGCAGTTCTTC.

The rearrangement uses TRBV7-2 and TRBJ2-5; 12 bases agree with TRBD2. The CDR3 is 16 amino acids. Trimming at V came to 5 bases and at J to 3 bases, leaving 7 bases not matched to a gene. Germline V lookup: CDR1 SGHTA, CDR2 FQGNSA. In DNA, the CDR3 is TGTGCCAGCAGCCGCCCTCGGACTAGCGGGGAAGAGACCCAGTACTTC. It encodes CASSRPRTSGEETQYF.

In its sample, this clonotype was seen a few times. This chain connects TRBV24-1 to TRBJ1-1; D is ambiguous. Germline V lookup: CDR1 KGHDR, CDR2 SFDVKD. Trimming stripped 9 bases from V and 1 base from J, with 14 bases between. The CDR3 contains 14 residues. CDR3 bases: TGTGCCACCGACTTGCCTACTGAGAACACTGAAGCTTTCTTT. Translation gives CATDLPTENTEAFF.

The chain carries TRBV5-1 and TRBJ2-4; the match to TRBD1 covers 11 bases. Germline V gives CDR1 SGHRS, CDR2 YFSETQ. There are 14 residues in the CDR3. V gave up 3 bases and J gave up 8 bases; unmatched junction bases: 4. The CDR3 DNA sequence: TGCGCCAGCAGCTCCGGGACAGGGGGGGACATTCAGTACTTC. This translates into CASSSGTGGDIQYF. The full variable domain, in which reference TRBV5-1 and TRBJ2-4 provide the parts outside the CDR3, is KAGVTQTPRYLIKTRGQQVTLSCSPISGHRSVSWYQQTPGQGLQFLFEYFSETQRNKGNFPGRFSGRQFSNSRSEMNVSTLELGDSALYLCASSSGTGGDIQYFGAGTRLSVL.